The clone carrying this T cell receptor (beta chain) was counted a single time. Trimming took off 2 bases at V and 3 bases at J, with 11 bases between the two ends. CDR1 is SGHTA and CDR2 is FQGNSA in the germline V gene. This CDR3 is built from 15 residues. The table came from immunoSEQ multiplex PCR; TCRdb's copy has only in-frame clones and leaves some out. The sample contains 150,000 to 200,000 clones, about 87% of which appear only once. The sample comes from a study of cytomegalovirus exposure and HLA in healthy donors. Sequencing was done on a sample of PBMCs. The clonotype originates from a woman aged 30 to 39 in good health and CMV-seronegative. The V and J genes are TRBV7-2 and TRBJ1-5; D might be TRBD1 (5 bases). CDR3 bases: TGTGCCAGCAGCTTACGAGGGACTACCAATCAGCCCCAGCATTTT. This codes for CASSLRGTTNQPQHF. The variable domain in full, with the rest retrieved from reference TRBV7-2 and TRBJ1-5, is GAGVSQSPSNKVTEKGKDVELRCDPISGHTALYWYRQSLGQGLEFLIYFQGNSAPDKSGLPSDRFSAERTGGSVSTLTIQRTQQEDSAVYLCASSLRGTTNQPQHFGDGTRLSIL.